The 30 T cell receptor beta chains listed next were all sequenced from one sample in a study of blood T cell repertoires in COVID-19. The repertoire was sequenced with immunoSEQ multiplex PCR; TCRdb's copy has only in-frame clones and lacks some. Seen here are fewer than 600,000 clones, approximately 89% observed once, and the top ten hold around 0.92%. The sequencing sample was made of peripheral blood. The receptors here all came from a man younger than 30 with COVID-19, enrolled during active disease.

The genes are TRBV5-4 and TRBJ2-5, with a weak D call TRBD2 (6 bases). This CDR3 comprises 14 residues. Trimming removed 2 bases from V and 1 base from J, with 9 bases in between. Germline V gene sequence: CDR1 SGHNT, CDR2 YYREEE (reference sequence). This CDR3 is CASSFGGTQETQYF. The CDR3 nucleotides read TGTGCCAGCAGCTTCGGAGGGACCCAAGAGACCCAGTACTTC.

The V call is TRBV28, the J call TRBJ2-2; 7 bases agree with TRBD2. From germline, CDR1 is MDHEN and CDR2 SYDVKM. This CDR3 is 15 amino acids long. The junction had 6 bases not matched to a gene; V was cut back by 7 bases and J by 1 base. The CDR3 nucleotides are TGTGCCAGCACCTCGACTAGCCGGAACACCGGGGAGCTGTTTTTT. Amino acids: CASTSTSRNTGELFF.

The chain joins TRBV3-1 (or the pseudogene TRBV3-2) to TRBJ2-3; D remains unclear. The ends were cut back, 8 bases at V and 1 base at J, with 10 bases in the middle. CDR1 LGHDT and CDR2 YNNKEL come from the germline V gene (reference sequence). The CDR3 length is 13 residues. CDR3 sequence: CASHHYRTDTQYF. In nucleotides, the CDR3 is TGTGCCAGCCATCACTATCGCACAGATACGCAGTATTTT.

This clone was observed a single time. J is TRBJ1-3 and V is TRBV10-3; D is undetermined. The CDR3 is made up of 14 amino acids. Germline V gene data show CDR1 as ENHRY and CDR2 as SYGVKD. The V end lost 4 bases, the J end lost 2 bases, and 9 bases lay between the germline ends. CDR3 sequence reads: CAISVTYAGNTIYF. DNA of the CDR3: TGTGCCATCAGTGTCACCTACGCTGGAAACACCATATATTTT.

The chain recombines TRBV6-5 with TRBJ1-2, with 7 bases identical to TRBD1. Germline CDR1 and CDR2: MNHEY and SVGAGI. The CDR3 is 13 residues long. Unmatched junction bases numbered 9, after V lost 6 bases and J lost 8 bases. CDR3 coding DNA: TGTGCCAGCAGCCTGACAGGGTATGACGGCTACACCTTC. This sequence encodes CASSLTGYDGYTF.

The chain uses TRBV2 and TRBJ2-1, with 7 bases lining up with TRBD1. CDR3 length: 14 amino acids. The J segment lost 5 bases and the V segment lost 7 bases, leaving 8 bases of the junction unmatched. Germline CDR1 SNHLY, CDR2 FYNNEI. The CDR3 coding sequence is TGTGCCAGCATTGGCCGGGGACAGAACAATGAGCAGTTCTTC. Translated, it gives CASIGRGQNNEQFF.

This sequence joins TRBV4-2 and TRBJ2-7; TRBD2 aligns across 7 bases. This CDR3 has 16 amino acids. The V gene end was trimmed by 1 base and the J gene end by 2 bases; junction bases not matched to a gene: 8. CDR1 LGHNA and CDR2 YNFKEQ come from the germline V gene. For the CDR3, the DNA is TGTGCCAGCAGCCAAGTTCTAGCGGTGAATACCTACGAGCAGTACTTC. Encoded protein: CASSQVLAVNTYEQYF.

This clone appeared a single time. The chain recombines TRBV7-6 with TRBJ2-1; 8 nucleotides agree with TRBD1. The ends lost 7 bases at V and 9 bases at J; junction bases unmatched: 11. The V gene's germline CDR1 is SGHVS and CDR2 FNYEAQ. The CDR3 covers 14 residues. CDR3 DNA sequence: TGTGCCAGCACCCTTCGGACAGGGAAGGGTGAGCAGTTCTTC. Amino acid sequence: CASTLRTGKGEQFF.

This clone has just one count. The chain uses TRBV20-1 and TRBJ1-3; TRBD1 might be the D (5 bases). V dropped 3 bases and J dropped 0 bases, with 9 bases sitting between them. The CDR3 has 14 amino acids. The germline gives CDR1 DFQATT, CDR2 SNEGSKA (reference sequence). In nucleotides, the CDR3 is TGCAGTGCTAGTGATCAGGGCTCTGGAAACACCATATATTTT. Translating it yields CSASDQGSGNTIYF.

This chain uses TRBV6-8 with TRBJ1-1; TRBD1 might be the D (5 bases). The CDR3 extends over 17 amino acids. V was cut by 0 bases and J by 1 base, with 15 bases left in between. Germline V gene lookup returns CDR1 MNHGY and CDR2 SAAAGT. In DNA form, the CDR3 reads TGTGCCAGCAGTTACTCGAGGCAGGGTGCAGGGAACACTGAAGCTTTCTTT. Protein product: CASSYSRQGAGNTEAFF.

CDR3 loop: CASSEVGTRRYNEQFF. CDR3 in DNA: TGTGCCAGCAGTGAAGTGGGGACTAGAAGGTACAATGAGCAGTTCTTC. The chain is built from TRBV2 and TRBJ2-1; 8 positions match TRBD2. Germline trimming cut 1 base from V and 4 bases from J; bases unmatched to any gene: 6. The length of the CDR3 is 16 residues. Germline V CDR1 and CDR2: SNHLY, FYNNEI.

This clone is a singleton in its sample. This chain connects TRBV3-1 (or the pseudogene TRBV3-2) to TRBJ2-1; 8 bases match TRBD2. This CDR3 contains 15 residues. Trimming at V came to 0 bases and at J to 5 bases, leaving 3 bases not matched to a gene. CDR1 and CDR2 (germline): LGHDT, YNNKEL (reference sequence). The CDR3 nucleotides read TGTGCCAGCAGCCAAGAAACTAGCGGCAACAATGAGCAGTTCTTC. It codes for CASSQETSGNNEQFF.

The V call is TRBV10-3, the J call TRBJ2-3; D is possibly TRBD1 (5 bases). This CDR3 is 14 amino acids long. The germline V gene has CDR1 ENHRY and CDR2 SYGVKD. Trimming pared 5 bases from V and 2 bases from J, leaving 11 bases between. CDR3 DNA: TGTGCCATCAGTAGCCAGACAGACACAGATACGCAGTATTTT. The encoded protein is CAISSQTDTDTQYF.

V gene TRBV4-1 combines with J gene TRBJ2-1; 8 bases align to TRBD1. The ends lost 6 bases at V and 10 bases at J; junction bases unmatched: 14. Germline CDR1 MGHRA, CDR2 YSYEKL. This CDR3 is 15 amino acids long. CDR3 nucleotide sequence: TGCGCCAGCAGTCATCAGGACAGGGTGGGGTACGAGCAGTTCTTC. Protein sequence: CASSHQDRVGYEQFF.

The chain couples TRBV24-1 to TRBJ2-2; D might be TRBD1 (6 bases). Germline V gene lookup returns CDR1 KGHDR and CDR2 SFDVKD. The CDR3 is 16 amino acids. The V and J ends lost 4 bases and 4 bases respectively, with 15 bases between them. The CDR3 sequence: CATSDPAGAATGELFF. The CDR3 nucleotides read TGTGCCACCAGTGACCCTGCAGGGGCGGCCACCGGGGAGCTGTTTTTT.

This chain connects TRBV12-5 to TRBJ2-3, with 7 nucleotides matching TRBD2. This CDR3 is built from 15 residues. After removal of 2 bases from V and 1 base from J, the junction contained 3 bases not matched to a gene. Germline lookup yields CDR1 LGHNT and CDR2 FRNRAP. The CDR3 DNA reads TGTGCTAGTGGTTTGAGGGGAGGGGGCACAGATACGCAGTATTTT. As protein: CASGLRGGGTDTQYF.

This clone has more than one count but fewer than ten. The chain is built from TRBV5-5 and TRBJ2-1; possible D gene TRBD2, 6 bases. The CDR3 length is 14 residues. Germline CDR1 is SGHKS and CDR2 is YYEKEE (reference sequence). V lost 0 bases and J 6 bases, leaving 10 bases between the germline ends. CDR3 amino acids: CASSLGLGINEQFF. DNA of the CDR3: TGTGCCAGCAGCTTGGGACTAGGTATCAATGAGCAGTTCTTC.

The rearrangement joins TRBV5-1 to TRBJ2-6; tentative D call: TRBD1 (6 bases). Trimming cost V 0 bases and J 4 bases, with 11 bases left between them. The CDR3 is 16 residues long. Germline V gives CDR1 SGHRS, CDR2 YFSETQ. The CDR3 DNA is TGCGCCAGCAGCTTGGATGGGGGCATCGGGGCCAACGTCCTGACTTTC. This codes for CASSLDGGIGANVLTF.

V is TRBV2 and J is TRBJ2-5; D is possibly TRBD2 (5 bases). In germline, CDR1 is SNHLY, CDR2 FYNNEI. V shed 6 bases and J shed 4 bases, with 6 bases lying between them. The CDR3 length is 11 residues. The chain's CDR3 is CASSEGETQYF. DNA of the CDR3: TGTGCCAGCAGCGAGGGAGAGACCCAGTACTTC.

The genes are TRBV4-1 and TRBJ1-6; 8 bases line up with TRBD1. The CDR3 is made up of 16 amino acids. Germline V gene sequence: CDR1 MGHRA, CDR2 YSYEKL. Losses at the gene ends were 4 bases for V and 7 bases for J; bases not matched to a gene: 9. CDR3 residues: CASSPIGRTGNSPLHF. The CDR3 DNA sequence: TGCGCCAGCAGCCCCATAGGCCGGACAGGGAATTCACCCCTCCACTTT.

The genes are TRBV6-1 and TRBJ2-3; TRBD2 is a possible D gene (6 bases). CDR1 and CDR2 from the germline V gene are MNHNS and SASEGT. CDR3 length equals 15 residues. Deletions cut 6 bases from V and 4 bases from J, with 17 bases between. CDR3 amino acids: CASRSRDWGSDTQYF. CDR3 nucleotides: TGTGCCAGCAGGAGCCGGGACTGGGGTTCAGATACGCAGTATTTT.

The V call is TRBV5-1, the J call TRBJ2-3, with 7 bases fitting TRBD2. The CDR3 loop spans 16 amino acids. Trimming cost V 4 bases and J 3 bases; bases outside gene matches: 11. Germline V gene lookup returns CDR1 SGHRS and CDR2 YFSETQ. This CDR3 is CASSIRLALDTDTQYF. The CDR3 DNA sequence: TGCGCCAGCAGCATTCGACTAGCTCTGGATACAGATACGCAGTATTTT. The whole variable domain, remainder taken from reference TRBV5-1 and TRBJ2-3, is KAGVTQTPRYLIKTRGQQVTLSCSPISGHRSVSWYQQTPGQGLQFLFEYFSETQRNKGNFPGRFSGRQFSNSRSEMNVSTLELGDSALYLCASSIRLALDTDTQYFGPGTRLTVL.

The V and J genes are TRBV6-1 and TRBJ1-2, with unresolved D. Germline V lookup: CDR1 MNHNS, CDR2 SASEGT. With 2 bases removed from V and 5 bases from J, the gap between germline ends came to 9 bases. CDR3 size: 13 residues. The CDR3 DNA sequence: TGTGCCAGCAGTGAACGGACTGTTTATGGCTACACCTTC. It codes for CASSERTVYGYTF.

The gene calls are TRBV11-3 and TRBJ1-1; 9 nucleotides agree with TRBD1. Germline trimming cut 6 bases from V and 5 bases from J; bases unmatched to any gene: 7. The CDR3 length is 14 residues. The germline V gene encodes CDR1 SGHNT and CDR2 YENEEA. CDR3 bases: TGTGCCAGCAGTTGGACAGGGGAATCAACTGAAGCTTTCTTT. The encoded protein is CASSWTGESTEAFF. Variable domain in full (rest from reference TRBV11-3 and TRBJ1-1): EAGVVQSPRYKIIEKKQPVAFWCNPISGHNTLYWYLQNLGQGPELLIRYENEEAVDDSQLPKDRFSAERLKGVDSTLKIQPAELGDSAVYLCASSWTGESTEAFFGQGTRLTVV.

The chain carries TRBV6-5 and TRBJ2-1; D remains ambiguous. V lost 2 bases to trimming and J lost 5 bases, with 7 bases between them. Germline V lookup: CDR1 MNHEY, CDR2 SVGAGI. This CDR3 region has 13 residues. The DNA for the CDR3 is TGTGCCAGCAGTTACGGCCCAGACAATGAGCAGTTCTTC. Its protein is CASSYGPDNEQFF.

CDR3 DNA sequence: TGTGCTAGTGGACTCGACAGGGCTGGGTCCTACGAGCAGTACTTC. Translated, it gives CASGLDRAGSYEQYF. The V gene is TRBV12-5, the J gene TRBJ2-7, with 7 bases matching TRBD1. Germline lookup yields CDR1 LGHNT and CDR2 FRNRAP. V gave up 6 bases and J gave up 1 base; unmatched junction bases: 9. This CDR3 is built from 15 residues.

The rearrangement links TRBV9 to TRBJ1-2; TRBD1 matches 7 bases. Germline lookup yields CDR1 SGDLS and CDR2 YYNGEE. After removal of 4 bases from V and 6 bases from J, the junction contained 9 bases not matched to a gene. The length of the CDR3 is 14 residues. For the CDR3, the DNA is TGTGCCAGCAGCTCCCGACAGGGAACTGATGGCTACACCTTC. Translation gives CASSSRQGTDGYTF.

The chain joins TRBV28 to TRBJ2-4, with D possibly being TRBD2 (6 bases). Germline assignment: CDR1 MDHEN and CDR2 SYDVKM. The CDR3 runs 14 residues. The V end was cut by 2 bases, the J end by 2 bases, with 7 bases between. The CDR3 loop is CASSLGGTKNIQYF. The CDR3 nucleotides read TGTGCCAGCAGTTTAGGGGGGACCAAAAACATTCAGTACTTC.

DNA for the CDR3: TGCGCCAGCAGCTTGGACTTTACAGGGGATACCTACAATGAGCAGTTCTTC. This encodes CASSLDFTGDTYNEQFF. V gene TRBV5-1 combines with J gene TRBJ2-1; 7 bases are a match to TRBD1. Germline V lookup: CDR1 SGHRS, CDR2 YFSETQ. The CDR3 covers 17 residues. V shed 0 bases, J shed 2 bases, and the junction held 8 bases outside the gene matches.

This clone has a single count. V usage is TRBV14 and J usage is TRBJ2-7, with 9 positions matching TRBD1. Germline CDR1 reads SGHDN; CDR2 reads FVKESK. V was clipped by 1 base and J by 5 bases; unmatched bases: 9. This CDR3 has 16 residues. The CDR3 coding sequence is TGTGCCAGCAGCCAAGTCATGGGGACAGGGTCCAACGAGCAGTACTTC. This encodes CASSQVMGTGSNEQYF.